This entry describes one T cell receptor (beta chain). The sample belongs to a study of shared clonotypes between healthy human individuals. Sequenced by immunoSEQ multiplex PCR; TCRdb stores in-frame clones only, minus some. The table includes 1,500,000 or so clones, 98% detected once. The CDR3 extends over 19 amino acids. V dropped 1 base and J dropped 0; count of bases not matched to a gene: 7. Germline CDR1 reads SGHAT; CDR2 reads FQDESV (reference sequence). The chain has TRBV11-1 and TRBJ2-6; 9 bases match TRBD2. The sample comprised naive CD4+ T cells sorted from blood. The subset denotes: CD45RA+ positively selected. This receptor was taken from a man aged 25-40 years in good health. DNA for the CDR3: TGTGCCAGCAGCTTAGGCCTAGCGGGATCTCTCTCTGGGGCCAACGTCCTGACTTTC. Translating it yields CASSLGLAGSLSGANVLTF.